The next 27 T cell receptor beta chains were all read from a single sample in a study of blood T cell repertoires in COVID-19. Sequenced by immunoSEQ multiplex PCR; TCRdb stores in-frame clones only, minus some. The sample includes 150,000 to 160,000 clones, roughly 78% of them seen just once. Input material: peripheral blood. The receptors derive from a man older than 75 with acute or convalescent COVID-19.

CDR3 bases: TGCGCCAGCAGTCTGCACCAGAGCACAGATACGCAGTATTTT. It is translated as CASSLHQSTDTQYF. The chain recombines TRBV23-1 with TRBJ2-3; D not resolved. TRBV23-1 is filed as an ORF, its function uncertain. The CDR3 has 14 amino acids. The V end lost 4 bases, the J end lost 0 bases, and 8 bases lay between the germline ends.

This clone was detected once. This sequence joins TRBV20-1 and TRBJ2-1; D uncertain. Germline CDR1 reads DFQATT; CDR2 reads SNEGSKA (reference sequence). Trimming stripped 3 bases from V and 2 bases from J, with 8 bases between. The CDR3 runs 13 residues. The CDR3 DNA reads TGCAGTGCTAGTGGCCTAGCCTACAATGAGCAGTTCTTC. Translation: CSASGLAYNEQFF.

This chain joins TRBV5-4 and TRBJ2-3, with a weak D call TRBD2 (6 bases). Germline V gene lookup returns CDR1 SGHNT and CDR2 YYREEE (reference sequence). The CDR3 extends over 16 amino acids. V was cut by 3 bases and J by 0 bases, with 14 bases left in between. The CDR3 coding sequence is TGTGCCAGCAGCTGGGAGGACCTCCCGAGCACAGATACGCAGTATTTT. Translated, it gives CASSWEDLPSTDTQYF.

The V gene is TRBV10-3, the J gene TRBJ1-3; a possible D gene is TRBD1 (5 bases). The CDR3 has 17 amino acids. V gave up 8 bases and J gave up 0 bases, with 20 bases separating them. Germline loops: CDR1 ENHRY, CDR2 SYGVKD. The CDR3 loop is CAIAGTMTDFSGNTIYF. The CDR3 DNA is TGTGCCATCGCTGGAACCATGACAGACTTCTCTGGAAACACCATATATTTT.

This CDR3 is CASSPRDEQFF. In DNA form, the CDR3 reads TGTGCCAGCAGCCCCAGGGATGAGCAGTTCTTC. The chain recombines TRBV11-3 with TRBJ2-1, with D possibly being TRBD1 (5 bases). CDR1 is SGHNT, CDR2 YENEEA, per germline. CDR3 size: 11 residues. With 5 bases removed from V and 8 bases from J, the gap between germline ends came to 7 bases.

This chain uses TRBV7-3 with TRBJ2-1; tentative D call: TRBD2 (6 bases). Germline CDR1 and CDR2: SGHTA and FQGTGA. The CDR3 is made up of 13 amino acids. The ends were cut back, 5 bases at V and 7 bases at J, with 12 bases in the middle. The CDR3 region has the DNA TGTGCCAGCAGCCCGGGGAGGTCAAATGAGCAGTTCTTC. Residues: CASSPGRSNEQFF.

This chain links TRBV29-1 with TRBJ1-2; D remains unclear. Deletions cut 5 bases from V and 1 base from J, with 11 bases between. CDR1 is SQVTM, CDR2 ANQGSEA, per germline. This CDR3 comprises 13 residues. CDR3 sequence (DNA): TGCAGCGTTAGCGTCCGGGTTAACTATGGCTACACCTTC. Translated: CSVSVRVNYGYTF.

Many counts were recorded for this clone. J is TRBJ1-2 and V is TRBV4-2; D gene ambiguous. The CDR3 runs to 13 residues. The V gene lost 4 bases and the J gene lost 8 bases, with 14 bases spanning the gap. From germline, CDR1 is LGHNA and CDR2 YNFKEQ. The CDR3 spells CASSPPSVGGYTF. The CDR3 region has the DNA TGTGCCAGCAGCCCCCCGAGTGTGGGCGGCTACACCTTC.

This clone appeared a few times. This sequence joins TRBV19 and TRBJ1-2; D possibly corresponds to TRBD1 (5 bases). V gave up 3 bases and J gave up 8 bases, with 16 bases separating them. This CDR3 region has 14 residues. Per germline, CDR1 LNHDA and CDR2 SQIVND (reference sequence). In nucleotides, the CDR3 is TGTGCCAGTAGTATTAGTTGGCAGGGCCAAGGCTACACCTTC. Its translation: CASSISWQGQGYTF.

Turning to this clone: Other DNA variants within this sample encode the same CDR3. CDR3 in amino acids: CASSQEVAGAYNEQFF. CDR3 nucleotides: TGCGCCAGCAGCCAAGAAGTAGCGGGGGCCTACAATGAGCAGTTCTTC. The chain has TRBV4-3 and TRBJ2-1; 9 bases align to TRBD2. The CDR3 spans 16 residues. Looked up from germline, CDR1 is LGHNA and CDR2 is YSLEER. V lost 0 bases to trimming and J lost 2 bases; unmatched junction nucleotides: 2.

The chain carries TRBV19 and TRBJ2-1; 8 bases are shared with TRBD2. J was trimmed by 3 bases and V by 2 bases; bases with no gene match: 3. Germline assignment: CDR1 LNHDA and CDR2 SQIVND (reference sequence). The CDR3 has 15 amino acids. In nucleotides, the CDR3 is TGTGCCAGTAGTATAAGTACTAGCGGCTACAATGAGCAGTTCTTC. Protein sequence: CASSISTSGYNEQFF.

This clone was seen just once. The gene calls are TRBV2 and TRBJ2-5, with 11 bases identical to TRBD1. Germline loops: CDR1 SNHLY, CDR2 FYNNEI. There are 14 residues in the CDR3. Germline trimming cut 4 bases from V and 5 bases from J; bases unmatched to any gene: 3. CDR3 residues: CASSGDRGRETQYF. CDR3 nucleotide sequence: TGTGCCAGCAGTGGGGACAGGGGGAGGGAGACCCAGTACTTC.

This clone was found a few times. The J gene is TRBJ2-7, the V gene TRBV5-1, with 8 bases fitting TRBD2. The J segment lost 4 bases and the V segment lost 3 bases, leaving 15 bases of the junction unmatched. The CDR3 covers 17 residues. Germline lookup yields CDR1 SGHRS and CDR2 YFSETQ. CDR3 sequence reads: CASSSRRTSFSEYEQYV. For the CDR3, the DNA is TGCGCCAGCAGCTCCCGACGGACTAGCTTCAGTGAGTACGAGCAGTACGTC.

The chain links TRBV19 to TRBJ1-2; 8 bases line up with TRBD1. Germline CDR1 reads LNHDA; CDR2 reads SQIVND (reference sequence). Trimming took 3 bases from V and 6 from J; bases not matched to a gene: 6. This CDR3 comprises 14 residues. This CDR3 reads CASSMDRDRNGYTF. CDR3 in DNA: TGTGCCAGTAGTATGGACCGGGACAGGAATGGCTACACCTTC.

This chain links TRBV11-2 with TRBJ1-1; 7 bases align to TRBD1. CDR3 length equals 15 residues. From germline, CDR1 is SGHAT and CDR2 FQNNGV. V gave up 5 bases and J gave up 1 base; unmatched junction bases: 7. CDR3 nucleotides: TGTGCCAGCAGCCCAGCACAGGGGAGGAACACTGAAGCTTTCTTT. It translates to CASSPAQGRNTEAFF.

The chain joins TRBV6-5 to TRBJ1-6, with TRBD1 matching over 7 bases. The CDR3 contains 15 residues. Germline V gene sequence: CDR1 MNHEY, CDR2 SVGAGI. The V segment lost 9 bases and the J segment 5 bases; nucleotides outside the gene matches: 10. This CDR3 reads CARGNRGQNNSPLHF. The CDR3 bases are TGTGCCAGGGGAAATCGGGGACAGAATAATTCACCCCTCCACTTT.

Comment on this clone: An end of the junction differs from the germline gene, which may be a read error. This chain joins TRBV7-7 and TRBJ1-2; D perhaps matches TRBD1 (6 bases). Germline values: CDR1 SSHAT, CDR2 FNYEAQ (reference sequence). The CDR3 consists of 15 residues. Here the CDR3 DNA reads TGTGCTAGCAGCGCCATCACACGGGACAAGGATGGCTACACCTTC. This codes for CASSAITRDKDGYTF. Combining the CDR3 with reference TRBV7-7 and TRBJ1-2 gives the whole variable domain GAGVSQSPRYKVTKRGQDVTLRCDPISSHATLYWYQQALGQGPEFLTYFNYEAQPDKSGLPSDRFSAERPEGSISTLTIQRTEQRDSAMYRCASSAITRDKDGYTFGSGTRLTVV.

This clone showed up just once. The J gene is TRBJ1-5, the V gene TRBV6-5; D not resolved. This CDR3 is 13 amino acids long. Trimming removed 0 bases from V and 7 bases from J, with 7 bases in between. Germline values: CDR1 MNHEY, CDR2 SVGAGI. The CDR3 spells CASSYSSGQPQHF. CDR3 DNA: TGTGCCAGCAGTTACTCCTCCGGGCAGCCCCAGCATTTT.

J is TRBJ2-7 and V is TRBV5-4, with 10 bases matching TRBD1. This CDR3 is built from 15 residues. Per germline, CDR1 SGHNT and CDR2 YYREEE (reference sequence). V lost 4 bases and J lost 3; bases outside the gene matches: 7. The CDR3 sequence is CASSTGTGELYEQYF. DNA for the CDR3: TGTGCCAGCAGCACTGGGACAGGGGAGCTCTACGAGCAGTACTTC.

J is TRBJ1-5 and V is TRBV5-4, with D unresolved. V gave up 1 base and J gave up 7 bases, with 9 bases separating them. The CDR3 is 13 residues long. Germline CDR1 SGHNT, CDR2 YYREEE (reference sequence). For the CDR3, the DNA is TGTGCCAGCAGCTTGAAGGGAGGGCAGCCCCAGCATTTT. Its protein is CASSLKGGQPQHF.

The sample holds many counts of this clone. The V and J genes are TRBV3-1 (or the pseudogene TRBV3-2) and TRBJ1-1; TRBD1 agrees at 7 bases. This CDR3 is built from 13 residues. Germline values: CDR1 LGHDT, CDR2 YNNKEL (reference sequence). The V and J ends lost 0 bases and 11 bases, in that order; junction bases with no gene match: 6. CDR3 amino acids: CASSQDGGGKAFF. The CDR3 DNA is TGTGCCAGCAGCCAAGATGGAGGGGGCAAGGCTTTCTTT.

The chain employs TRBV7-6 and TRBJ2-7; D is possibly TRBD2 (6 bases). The ends were cut back, 5 bases at V and 5 bases at J, with 13 bases in the middle. This CDR3 has 13 amino acids. Looked up from germline, CDR1 is SGHVS and CDR2 is FNYEAQ. The DNA of the CDR3 is TGTGCCAGCAGCCGCGGGGCTCCAAACGAGCAGTACTTC. Amino acids: CASSRGAPNEQYF.

This clone showed up just a few times. In nucleotides, the CDR3 is TGCGCCAGCAGCAAACAGGGGTTCACTGAAGCTTTCTTT. It yields the protein CASSKQGFTEAFF. V is TRBV5-1 and J is TRBJ1-1; TRBD1 agrees at 7 bases. CDR3 size: 13 residues. Germline CDR1 is SGHRS and CDR2 is YFSETQ. Losses at the gene ends were 4 bases for V and 4 bases for J; bases not matched to a gene: 4.

The chain couples TRBV10-3 to TRBJ1-3; TRBD1 matches at 7 bases. Germline assignment: CDR1 ENHRY and CDR2 SYGVKD. CDR3 length: 12 amino acids. The J segment lost 3 bases and the V segment lost 9 bases, leaving 2 bases of the junction unmatched. DNA for the CDR3: TGTGCCATACGACAGGGTGGAAACACCATATATTTT. Amino acids: CAIRQGGNTIYF.

The rearrangement links TRBV24-1 to TRBJ2-3, with 11 bases matching TRBD2. Trimming at V came to 1 base and at J to 1 base, leaving 6 bases not matched to a gene. Germline lookup yields CDR1 KGHDR and CDR2 SFDVKD. This CDR3 contains 18 residues. The chain's CDR3 is CATSDFTSGGGGTDTQYF. In DNA, the CDR3 is TGTGCCACCAGTGATTTTACTAGCGGGGGCGGGGGCACAGATACGCAGTATTTT.

The V call is TRBV4-2, the J call TRBJ2-2; the D gene is possibly TRBD1 (6 bases). Trimming left V 4 bases short and J 5 bases short, with 11 bases between. Germline-derived CDR1 and CDR2 are LGHNA and YNFKEQ. CDR3 size: 14 residues. The CDR3 is CASSREQGTGELFF. The CDR3 nucleotides are TGTGCCAGCAGCCGCGAACAGGGAACCGGGGAGCTGTTTTTT.

This clone was counted once. The chain employs TRBV19 and TRBJ2-7; TRBD1 matches 7 bases. The CDR3 spans 13 residues. Germline V gene sequence: CDR1 LNHDA, CDR2 SQIVND (reference sequence). V was clipped by 6 bases and J by 1 base; unmatched bases: 3. The CDR3 loop is CASSRDRSYEQYF. CDR3 coding DNA: TGTGCCAGTAGCAGGGACAGATCCTACGAGCAGTACTTC.